One sample yielded the 29 T cell receptor beta chains listed below, sequenced in a study of blood T cell repertoires in COVID-19. Produced via immunoSEQ multiplex PCR; TCRdb's table is partial and in-frame only. The sample comprises over 450,000 clones, about 89% of which are singletons, and about 8.2% rests with the top ten. What was sequenced was peripheral blood. The source is a woman between 50 and 59 years old with COVID-19, enrolled during active disease.

The chain has TRBV5-5 and TRBJ1-2; TRBD1 is a possible D gene (5 bases). V was pared by 0 bases and J by 8 bases, with 17 bases between. The CDR3 loop spans 15 amino acids. Germline loops: CDR1 SGHKS, CDR2 YYEKEE (reference sequence). CDR3 residues: CASSLVGGEGLGYTF. CDR3 DNA: TGTGCCAGCAGCTTGGTTGGGGGGGAGGGACTCGGCTACACCTTC.

The CDR3 region is CAWSDPQRFGNTIYF. CDR3 DNA sequence: TGTGCCTGGAGTGACCCTCAGCGATTTGGAAACACCATATATTTT. This sequence joins TRBV30 and TRBJ1-3; no firm D call. The CDR3 runs 15 residues. Per germline, CDR1 GTSNPN and CDR2 SVGIG (reference sequence). V dropped 1 base and J dropped 3 bases, with 13 bases sitting between them.

The chain combines TRBV10-3 with TRBJ2-7, with D perhaps matching TRBD1 (6 bases). The germline CDR1 and CDR2 sequences are ENHRY and SYGVKD. V lost 10 bases and J 2 bases, leaving 12 bases between the germline ends. This CDR3 comprises 12 residues. CDR3 sequence: CATSGTTYEQYF. The CDR3 DNA follows: TGTGCCACGTCCGGGACAACCTACGAGCAGTACTTC.

The gene calls are TRBV6-5 and TRBJ2-3; 11 bases fit TRBD2. The CDR3 loop spans 15 amino acids. Trimming at V came to 7 bases and at J to 1 base, leaving 4 bases not matched to a gene. The germline gives CDR1 MNHEY, CDR2 SVGAGI. CDR3 DNA: TGTGCCAGCACCATGACTAGCGGGGGCACAGATACGCAGTATTTT. Protein product: CASTMTSGGTDTQYF.

The gene calls are TRBV5-1 and TRBJ2-7, with D tentatively TRBD2 (7 bases). From germline, CDR1 is SGHRS and CDR2 YFSETQ. Between the trimmed V and J ends, which lost 0 bases and 2 bases, there was a span of 12 bases. CDR3 length equals 15 residues. The CDR3 coding sequence is TGCGCCAGCAGCTTGGAAGGGGGGGAACCCTACGAGCAGTACTTC. Translating gives CASSLEGGEPYEQYF.

The chain links TRBV28 to TRBJ2-5; TRBD1 matches 10 bases. Germline CDR1 and CDR2: MDHEN and SYDVKM. V was pared by 6 bases and J by 4 bases, with 5 bases of the junction left unmatched. This CDR3 region has 14 residues. CDR3 in amino acids: CASRMDRGGETQYF. CDR3 sequence (DNA): TGTGCCAGCAGGATGGACAGGGGGGGAGAGACCCAGTACTTC.

The chain combines TRBV13 with TRBJ2-3; 7 bases match TRBD1. Germline CDR1 PRHDT, CDR2 FYEKMQ (reference sequence). The CDR3 is 14 amino acids. Losses at the gene ends were 4 bases for V and 2 bases for J; bases not matched to a gene: 3. DNA of the CDR3: TGTGCCAGCAGCTCGGGACAGATCACAGATACGCAGTATTTT. Encoded protein: CASSSGQITDTQYF. The full variable domain, in which reference TRBV13 and TRBJ2-3 provide the parts outside the CDR3, is AAGVIQSPRHLIKEKRETATLKCYPIPRHDTVYWYQQGPGQDPQFLISFYEKMQSDKGSIPDRFSAQQFSDYHSELNMSSLELGDSALYFCASSSGQITDTQYFGPGTRLTVL.

The table lists this clone with a few counts. The chain uses TRBV24-1 and TRBJ2-3; 15 nucleotides line up with TRBD2. The CDR3 is 18 amino acids. Germline CDR1 KGHDR, CDR2 SFDVKD. The J segment lost 0 bases and the V segment lost 3 bases, leaving 3 bases of the junction unmatched. The CDR3 nucleotides are TGTGCCACCAGTGATGGGACTAGCGGGGGGCCAAGCACAGATACGCAGTATTTT. It yields the protein CATSDGTSGGPSTDTQYF.

The V and J genes are TRBV5-4 and TRBJ2-2; 14 nucleotides align to TRBD2. Germline lookup yields CDR1 SGHNT and CDR2 YYREEE (reference sequence). The CDR3 has 16 residues. After removal of 4 bases from V and 5 bases from J, the junction contained 4 bases not matched to a gene. CDR3 bases: TGTGCCAGCAGCCATGGACTAGCGGGGGGAACCGGGGAGCTGTTTTTT. Its translation is CASSHGLAGGTGELFF.

The chain joins TRBV7-3 to TRBJ1-2; 7 bases are shared with TRBD1. J was trimmed by 0 bases and V by 2 bases; bases with no gene match: 6. The CDR3 sequence is 16 residues long. Germline assignment: CDR1 SGHTA and CDR2 FQGTGA. CDR3 region: CASSLFRQGTNYGYTF. The CDR3 DNA follows: TGTGCCAGCAGCTTATTTCGACAGGGAACTAACTATGGCTACACCTTC.

The chain joins TRBV29-1 to TRBJ2-7; tentatively, D is TRBD2 (6 bases). The V gene lost 3 bases and the J gene lost 6 bases, with 9 bases spanning the gap. This CDR3 has 11 amino acids. Per germline, CDR1 SQVTM and CDR2 ANQGSEA. The CDR3 DNA reads TGCAGCGTTGACGGGGGAGGCGAGCAGTACTTC. Encoded protein: CSVDGGGEQYF.

The chain uses TRBV9 and TRBJ2-2; 11 bases agree with TRBD1. CDR1 and CDR2 from the germline V gene are SGDLS and YYNGEE. V trimming: 2 bases; J trimming: 5 bases; junction bases outside the gene matches: 2. This CDR3 spans 15 amino acids. The CDR3 DNA reads TGTGCCAGCAGCGTGTGGGACAGGGGGACCGGGGAGCTGTTTTTT. Amino acids: CASSVWDRGTGELFF. The full variable domain, its missing parts supplied by reference TRBV9 and TRBJ2-2, is DSGVTQTPKHLITATGQRVTLRCSPRSGDLSVYWYQQSLDQGLQFLIQYYNGEERAKGNILERFSAQQFPDLHSELNLSSLELGDSALYFCASSVWDRGTGELFFGEGSRLTVL.

The chain carries TRBV18 and TRBJ1-1; D possibly corresponds to TRBD1 (5 bases). The CDR3 has 14 residues. V dropped 2 bases and J dropped 5 bases, with 12 bases sitting between them. Germline V CDR1 and CDR2: KGHSH, LQKENI. DNA for the CDR3: TGTGCCAGCTCACCATGGGACTCACGAACTGAAGCTTTCTTT. Translation gives CASSPWDSRTEAFF. The full variable domain, rest sourced from reference TRBV18 and TRBJ1-1, is NAGVMQNPRHLVRRRGQEARLRCSPMKGHSHVYWYRQLPEEGLKFMVYLQKENIIDESGMPKERFSAEFPKEGPSILRIQQVVRGDSAAYFCASSPWDSRTEAFFGQGTRLTVV.

J is TRBJ2-7 and V is TRBV3-1 (or the pseudogene TRBV3-2); 8 bases line up with TRBD1. Trimming removed 4 bases from V and 3 bases from J; junction bases left unmatched: 5. Germline-derived CDR1 and CDR2 are LGHDT and YNNKEL (reference sequence). This CDR3 is built from 14 residues. CDR3 residues: CASSLSGQDYEQYF. The CDR3 DNA is TGTGCCAGCAGCCTTTCGGGACAGGACTACGAGCAGTACTTC.

The V and J genes are TRBV2 and TRBJ1-2; possibly TRBD1 for D (6 bases). The germline gives CDR1 SNHLY, CDR2 FYNNEI. This CDR3 contains 13 residues. Trimming shortened V by 7 bases and J by 7 bases, and 16 bases separated the two germline ends. The CDR3 here is CASNYGGQGGYTF. As DNA, the CDR3 is TGTGCCAGCAATTACGGGGGGCAGGGTGGCTACACCTTC. The whole variable domain, filled in from reference TRBV2 and TRBJ1-2, reads EPEVTQTPSHQVTQMGQEVILRCVPISNHLYFYWYRQILGQKVEFLVSFYNNEISEKSEIFDDQFSVERPDGSNFTLKIRSTKLEDSAMYFCASNYGGQGGYTFGSGTRLTVV.

V and J are TRBV4-2 and TRBJ1-1; tentatively, D is TRBD1 (5 bases). Germline V gene data show CDR1 as LGHNA and CDR2 as YNFKEQ. The CDR3 loop spans 18 amino acids. With 2 bases removed from V and 6 bases from J, the gap between germline ends came to 25 bases. The DNA of the CDR3 is TGTGCCAGCAGCCAATCTTCCAATTCGCCCCGAGGAGGGGCTGAAGCTTTCTTT. This codes for CASSQSSNSPRGGAEAFF.

This clone was found once. This chain links TRBV1 with TRBJ1-1. TRBV1 represents a pseudogene. This CDR3 comprises 13 residues. This CDR3 is CTSSQSADTEAFF. In DNA, the CDR3 is TGCACCAGCAGCCAGTCTGCGGACACTGAAGCTTTCTTT.

The rearrangement links TRBV19 to TRBJ2-1; 8 bases agree with TRBD1. Germline V gene lookup returns CDR1 LNHDA and CDR2 SQIVND (reference sequence). The CDR3 runs to 15 residues. Trimming at V came to 5 bases and at J to 7 bases, leaving 10 bases not matched to a gene. This chain's CDR3 is CASSARTGKKNEQFF. DNA of the CDR3: TGTGCCAGTAGTGCGAGGACAGGGAAGAAAAATGAGCAGTTCTTC.

The rearrangement links TRBV19 to TRBJ2-7, with a tentative D call TRBD1 (6 bases). This CDR3 region has 18 residues. Deletions cut 2 bases from V and 3 bases from J, with 23 bases between. Germline CDR1 is LNHDA and CDR2 is SQIVND (reference sequence). CDR3 protein: CASSIMGPARGYFYEQYF. The CDR3 DNA reads TGTGCCAGTAGTATAATGGGGCCCGCCAGGGGCTATTTCTACGAGCAGTACTTC.

This clone was seen many times. The CDR3 spells CASSASGGIAFF. The CDR3 nucleotides are TGTGCCAGCAGCGCTTCCGGGGGGATAGCTTTCTTT. The chain links TRBV11-2 to TRBJ1-1, with D possibly being TRBD1 (5 bases). The V gene lost 5 bases and the J gene lost 10 bases, with 14 bases spanning the gap. Germline CDR1 reads SGHAT; CDR2 reads FQNNGV. CDR3 size: 12 residues.

This clone was observed a single time. At the DNA level, this CDR3 is encoded by other sequences in the same sample as well. The rearrangement links TRBV6-5 to TRBJ1-2; D might be TRBD1 (6 bases). The CDR3 loop spans 12 amino acids. V lost 6 bases, J lost 4 bases, and 9 bases lay in between. Germline CDR1 and CDR2: MNHEY and SVGAGI. The CDR3 loop reads CASSPDSYGYTF. The CDR3 region has the DNA TGTGCCAGCAGCCCGGACAGCTATGGCTACACCTTC.

The chain recombines TRBV3-1 (or the pseudogene TRBV3-2) with TRBJ2-2, with D perhaps TRBD1 (6 bases). Germline V gene data show CDR1 as LGHDT and CDR2 as YNNKEL (reference sequence). Trimming stripped 5 bases from V and 5 bases from J, with 9 bases between. This CDR3 has 13 amino acids. DNA for the CDR3: TGTGCCAGCAGCTACAGGGAAACCGGGGAGCTGTTTTTT. Amino acids: CASSYRETGELFF.

CDR3 nucleotide sequence: TGTGCCAGTTACGACAGGGGACGATCCTACGAGCAGTACTTC. Its protein is CASYDRGRSYEQYF. The chain carries TRBV13 and TRBJ2-7; 8 bases are a match to TRBD1. V lost 9 bases, J lost 1 base, and 8 bases stayed unmatched. Germline CDR1 and CDR2: PRHDT and FYEKMQ (reference sequence). The CDR3 is 14 amino acids.

V is TRBV9 and J is TRBJ1-2; no definite D call. V was shortened by 1 base and J by 4 bases, with 14 bases between the two germline ends. In germline, CDR1 is SGDLS, CDR2 YYNGEE. The CDR3 runs 15 residues. The CDR3 DNA sequence: TGTGCCAGCAGCGTATCCGGCGGTGTTGGCTATGGCTACACCTTC. Protein: CASSVSGGVGYGYTF.

V and J are TRBV4-1 and TRBJ2-3; D is perhaps TRBD2 (5 bases). Trimming removed 0 bases from V and 8 bases from J, with 15 bases in between. There are 15 residues in the CDR3. CDR1 is MGHRA and CDR2 is YSYEKL in the germline V gene. CDR3 in amino acids: CASSQEDSSGGTQYF. In nucleotides, the CDR3 is TGCGCCAGCAGCCAAGAGGACTCTTCAGGCGGTACGCAGTATTTT.

This chain uses TRBV24-1 with TRBJ1-1; TRBD1 might be the D (5 bases). Trimming pared 7 bases from V and 1 base from J, leaving 9 bases between. Per the germline V gene, CDR1 is KGHDR and CDR2 is SFDVKD. The CDR3 contains 13 residues. The CDR3 nucleotides are TGTGCCACCAGAGCGACAGAGAACACTGAAGCTTTCTTT. This gives the protein CATRATENTEAFF.

V usage is TRBV25-1 and J usage is TRBJ1-6, with D perhaps matching TRBD1 (5 bases). The CDR3 sequence is 11 residues long. Trimming shortened V by 8 bases and J by 8 bases, and 7 bases separated the two germline ends. The V gene's germline CDR1 is MGHDK and CDR2 SYGVNS. This chain's CDR3 is CASRGDSPLHF. As DNA, the CDR3 is TGTGCCAGCCGGGGGGATTCACCCCTCCACTTT. The variable domain in full, with the rest retrieved from reference TRBV25-1 and TRBJ1-6, is EADIYQTPRYLVIGTGKKITLECSQTMGHDKMYWYQQDPGMELHLIHYSYGVNSTEKGDLSSESTVSRIRTEHFPLTLESARPSHTSQYLCASRGDSPLHFGNGTRLTVT.

The count of this clone is one. The rearrangement links TRBV27 to TRBJ2-3; 10 bases line up with TRBD1. The CDR3 loop spans 14 amino acids. Unmatched junction bases numbered 4, after V lost 6 bases and J lost 4 bases. In germline, CDR1 is MNHEY, CDR2 SMNVEV (reference sequence). CDR3 loop: CASRGQGIADTQYF. DNA for the CDR3: TGTGCCAGCAGGGGACAGGGGATAGCAGATACGCAGTATTTT.

For this clone: This same CDR3 is encoded by further DNA sequences in the sample. V gene TRBV20-1 combines with J gene TRBJ1-5, with D uncertain. This CDR3 region has 13 residues. V lost 3 bases and J lost 4, with 10 bases in between. CDR1 and CDR2 from the germline V gene are DFQATT and SNEGSKA (reference sequence). The CDR3 loop reads CSASADTNQPQHF. In nucleotides, the CDR3 is TGCAGTGCTAGTGCCGACACTAATCAGCCCCAGCATTTT.